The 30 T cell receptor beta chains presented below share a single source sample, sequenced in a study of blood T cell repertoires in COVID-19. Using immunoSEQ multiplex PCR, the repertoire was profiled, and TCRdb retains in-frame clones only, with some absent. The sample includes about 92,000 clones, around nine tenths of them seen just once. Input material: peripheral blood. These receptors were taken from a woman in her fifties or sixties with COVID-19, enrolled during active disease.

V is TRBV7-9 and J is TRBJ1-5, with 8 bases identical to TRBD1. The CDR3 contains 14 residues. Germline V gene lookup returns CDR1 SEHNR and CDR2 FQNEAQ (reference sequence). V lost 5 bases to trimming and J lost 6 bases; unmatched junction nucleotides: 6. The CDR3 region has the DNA TGTGCCAGCAGCCCAGGGACAGGCACTCAGCCCCAGCATTTT. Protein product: CASSPGTGTQPQHF.

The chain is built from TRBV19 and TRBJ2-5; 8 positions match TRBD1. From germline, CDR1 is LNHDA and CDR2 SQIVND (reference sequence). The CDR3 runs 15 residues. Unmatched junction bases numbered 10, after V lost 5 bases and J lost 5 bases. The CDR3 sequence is CASSVGQAREETQYF. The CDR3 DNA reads TGTGCCAGTAGTGTGGGACAGGCAAGGGAGGAGACCCAGTACTTC.

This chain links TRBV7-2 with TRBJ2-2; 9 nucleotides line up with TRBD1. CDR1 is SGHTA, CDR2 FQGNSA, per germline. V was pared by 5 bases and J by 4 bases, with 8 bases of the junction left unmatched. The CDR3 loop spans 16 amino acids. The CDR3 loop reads CASSLWGQGLTGELFF. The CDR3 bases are TGTGCCAGCAGCCTGTGGGGACAGGGACTCACCGGGGAGCTGTTTTTT.

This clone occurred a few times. For the CDR3, the DNA is TGTGCCAGTAGTATGTCGACTAGCCTCCAAGAGACCCAGTACTTC. This gives the protein CASSMSTSLQETQYF. The V gene is TRBV19, the J gene TRBJ2-5; TRBD2 aligns across 7 bases. The CDR3 has 15 residues. The trim removed 3 bases at V and 1 base at J, leaving 5 bases unmatched. CDR1 and CDR2 from the germline V gene are LNHDA and SQIVND (reference sequence).

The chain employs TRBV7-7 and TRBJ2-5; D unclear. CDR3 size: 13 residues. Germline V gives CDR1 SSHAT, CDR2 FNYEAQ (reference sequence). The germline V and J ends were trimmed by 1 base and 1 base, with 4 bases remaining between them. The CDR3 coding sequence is TGTGCCAGCAGCTTAGACAGCCAAGAGACCCAGTACTTC. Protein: CASSLDSQETQYF.

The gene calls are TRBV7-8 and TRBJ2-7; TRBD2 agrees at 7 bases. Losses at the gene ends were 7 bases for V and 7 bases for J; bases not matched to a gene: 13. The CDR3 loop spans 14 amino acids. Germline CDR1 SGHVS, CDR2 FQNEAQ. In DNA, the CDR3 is TGTGCCAGCACCCTAACGGGGCAGGGAGGGGAGCAGTACTTC. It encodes CASTLTGQGGEQYF.

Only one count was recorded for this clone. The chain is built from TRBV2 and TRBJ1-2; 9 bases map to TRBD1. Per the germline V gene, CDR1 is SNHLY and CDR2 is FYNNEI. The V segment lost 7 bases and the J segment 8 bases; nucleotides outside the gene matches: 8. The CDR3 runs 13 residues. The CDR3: CASTGQGKGGYTF. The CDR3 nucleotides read TGTGCCAGCACTGGACAGGGGAAAGGAGGCTACACCTTC.

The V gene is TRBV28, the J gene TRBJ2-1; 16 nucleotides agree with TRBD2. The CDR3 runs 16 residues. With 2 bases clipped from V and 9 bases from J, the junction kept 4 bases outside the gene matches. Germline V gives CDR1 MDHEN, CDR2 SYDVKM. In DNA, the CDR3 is TGTGCCAGCAGTTTAGGGACTAGCGGGGGGGGTCCTGAGCAGTTCTTC. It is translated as CASSLGTSGGGPEQFF.

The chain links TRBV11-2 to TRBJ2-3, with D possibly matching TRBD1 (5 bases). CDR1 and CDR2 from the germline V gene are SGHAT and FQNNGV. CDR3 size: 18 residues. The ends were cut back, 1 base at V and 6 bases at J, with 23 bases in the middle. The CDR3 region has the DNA TGTGCCAGCAGCTTAGGTGGAAGGGGTCCAGTCCCTTCTGATACGCAGTATTTT. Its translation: CASSLGGRGPVPSDTQYF.

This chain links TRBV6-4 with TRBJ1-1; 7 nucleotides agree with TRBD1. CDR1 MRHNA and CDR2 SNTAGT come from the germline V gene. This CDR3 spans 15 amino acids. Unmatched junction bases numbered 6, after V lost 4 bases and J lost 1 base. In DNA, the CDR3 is TGTGCCAGCAGTGTCAAAACAGGGGCGAACACTGAAGCTTTCTTT. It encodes CASSVKTGANTEAFF.

CDR3: CASSPQGPPLNTEAFF. In nucleotides, the CDR3 is TGTGCCAGTAGTCCCCAGGGGCCCCCTTTGAACACTGAAGCTTTCTTT. This chain uses TRBV19 with TRBJ1-1; TRBD1 is a possible D gene (6 bases). Germline V CDR1 and CDR2: LNHDA, SQIVND (reference sequence). Trimming cost V 5 bases and J 0 bases, with 16 bases left between them. CDR3 size: 16 residues.

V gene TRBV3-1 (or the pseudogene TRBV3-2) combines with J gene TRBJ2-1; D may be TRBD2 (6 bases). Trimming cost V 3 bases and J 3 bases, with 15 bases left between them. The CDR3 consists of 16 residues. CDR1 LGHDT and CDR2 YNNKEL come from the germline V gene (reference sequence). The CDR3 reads CASSHEPGLNYNEQFF. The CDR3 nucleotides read TGTGCCAGCAGCCACGAACCGGGACTCAACTACAATGAGCAGTTCTTC.

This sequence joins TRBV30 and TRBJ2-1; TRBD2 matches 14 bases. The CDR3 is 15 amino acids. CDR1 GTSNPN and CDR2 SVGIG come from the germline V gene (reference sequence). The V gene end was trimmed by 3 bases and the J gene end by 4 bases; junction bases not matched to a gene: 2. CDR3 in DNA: TGTGCCTGGAGATGGACTAGCGGGGGGTACAATGAGCAGTTCTTC. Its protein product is CAWRWTSGGYNEQFF.

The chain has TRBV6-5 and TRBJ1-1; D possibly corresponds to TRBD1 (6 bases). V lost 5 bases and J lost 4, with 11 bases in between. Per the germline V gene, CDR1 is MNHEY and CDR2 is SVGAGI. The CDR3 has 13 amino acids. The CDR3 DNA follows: TGTGCCAGCAGTCAGCCAGGGGCCACTGAAGCTTTCTTT. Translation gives CASSQPGATEAFF.

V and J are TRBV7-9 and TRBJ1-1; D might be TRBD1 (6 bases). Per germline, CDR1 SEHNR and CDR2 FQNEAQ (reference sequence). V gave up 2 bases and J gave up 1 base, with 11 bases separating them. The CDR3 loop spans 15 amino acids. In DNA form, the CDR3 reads TGTGCCAGCAGCTTAAGAGAGGGGGAGAACACTGAAGCTTTCTTT. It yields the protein CASSLREGENTEAFF.

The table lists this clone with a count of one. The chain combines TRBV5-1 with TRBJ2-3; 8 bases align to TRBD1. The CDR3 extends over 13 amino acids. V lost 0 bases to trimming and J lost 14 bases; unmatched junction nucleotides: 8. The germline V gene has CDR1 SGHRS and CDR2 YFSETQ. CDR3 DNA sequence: TGCGCCAGCAGCTTGGTCGACAGGGGACTTCGGTATTTT. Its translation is CASSLVDRGLRYF.

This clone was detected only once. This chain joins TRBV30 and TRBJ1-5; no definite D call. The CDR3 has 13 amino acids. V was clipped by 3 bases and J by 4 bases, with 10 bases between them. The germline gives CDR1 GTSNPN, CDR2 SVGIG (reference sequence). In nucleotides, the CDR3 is TGTGCCTGGAGGCCGGGTTCAAATCAGCCCCAGCATTTT. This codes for CAWRPGSNQPQHF.

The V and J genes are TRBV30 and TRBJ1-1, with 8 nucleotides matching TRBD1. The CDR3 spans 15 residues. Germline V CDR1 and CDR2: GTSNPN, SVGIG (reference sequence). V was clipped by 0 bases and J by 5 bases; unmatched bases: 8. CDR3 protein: CAWSVLGQGSTEAFF. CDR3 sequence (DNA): TGTGCCTGGAGTGTACTCGGACAGGGCTCTACTGAAGCTTTCTTT.

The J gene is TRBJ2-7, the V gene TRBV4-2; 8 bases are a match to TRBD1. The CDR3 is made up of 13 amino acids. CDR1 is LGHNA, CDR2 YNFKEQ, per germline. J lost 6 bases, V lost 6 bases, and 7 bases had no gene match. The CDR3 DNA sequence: TGTGCCAGCAGAAACGGACAGGGCGGCGAGCAGTACTTC. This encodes CASRNGQGGEQYF.

CDR3 bases: TGTGCCAGCAGCCAAGGGGGAGGCACAGATACGCAGTATTTT. The encoded protein is CASSQGGGTDTQYF. The V and J genes are TRBV4-2 and TRBJ2-3; D might be TRBD2 (5 bases). V was clipped by 1 base and J by 1 base, with 6 bases between them. The CDR3 length is 14 residues. Germline V gives CDR1 LGHNA, CDR2 YNFKEQ.

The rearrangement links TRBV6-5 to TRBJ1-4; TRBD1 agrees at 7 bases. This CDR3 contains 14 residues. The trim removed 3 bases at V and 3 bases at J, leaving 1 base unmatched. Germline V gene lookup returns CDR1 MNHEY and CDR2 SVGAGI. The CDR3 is CASSYRGPNEKLFF. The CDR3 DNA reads TGTGCCAGCAGTTATAGGGGGCCTAATGAAAAACTGTTTTTT.

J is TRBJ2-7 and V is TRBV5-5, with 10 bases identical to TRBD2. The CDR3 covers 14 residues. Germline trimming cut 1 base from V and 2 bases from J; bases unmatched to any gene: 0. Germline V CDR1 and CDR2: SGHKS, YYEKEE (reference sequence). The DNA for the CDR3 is TGTGCCAGCAGCTTGAGCGGGGGGGCCTACGAGCAGTACTTC. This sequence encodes CASSLSGGAYEQYF.

The DNA of the CDR3 is TGTGCCATCAGTGGGGACTCTAACCCCGCAGGCTACACCTTC. This translates into CAISGDSNPAGYTF. This chain uses TRBV10-3 with TRBJ1-2, with D possibly TRBD1 on 5 matching bases. CDR1 ENHRY and CDR2 SYGVKD come from the germline V gene. V gave up 4 bases and J gave up 8 bases, with 17 bases separating them. The CDR3 runs 14 residues.

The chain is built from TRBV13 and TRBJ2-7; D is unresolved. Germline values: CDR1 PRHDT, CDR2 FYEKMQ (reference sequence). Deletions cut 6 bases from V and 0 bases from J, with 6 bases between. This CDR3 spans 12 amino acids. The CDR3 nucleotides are TGTGCCAGCAGTAAGAGCTCCTACGAGCAGTACTTC. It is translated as CASSKSSYEQYF.

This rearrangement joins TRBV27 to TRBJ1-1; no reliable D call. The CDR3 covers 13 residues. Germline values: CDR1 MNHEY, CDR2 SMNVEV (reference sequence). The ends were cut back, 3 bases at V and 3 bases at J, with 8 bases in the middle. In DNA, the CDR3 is TGTGCCAGCAGTTTTACTAGGGACACTGAAGCTTTCTTT. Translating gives CASSFTRDTEAFF.

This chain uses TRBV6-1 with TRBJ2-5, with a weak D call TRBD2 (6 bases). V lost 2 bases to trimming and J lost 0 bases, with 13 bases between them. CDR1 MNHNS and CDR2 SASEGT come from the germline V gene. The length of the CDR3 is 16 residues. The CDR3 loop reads CASSENGGANQETQYF. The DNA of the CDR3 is TGTGCCAGCAGTGAAAACGGCGGGGCTAACCAAGAGACCCAGTACTTC.

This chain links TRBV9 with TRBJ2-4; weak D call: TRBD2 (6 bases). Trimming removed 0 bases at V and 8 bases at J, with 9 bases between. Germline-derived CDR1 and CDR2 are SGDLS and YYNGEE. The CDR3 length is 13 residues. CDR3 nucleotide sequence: TGTGCCAGCAGCGTAGGGTGGGAGGACATTCAGTACTTC. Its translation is CASSVGWEDIQYF.

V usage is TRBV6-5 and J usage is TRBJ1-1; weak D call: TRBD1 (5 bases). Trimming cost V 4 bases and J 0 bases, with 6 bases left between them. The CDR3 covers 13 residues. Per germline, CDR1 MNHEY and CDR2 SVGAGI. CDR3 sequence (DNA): TGTGCCAGCAGTTCGACAGTGAACACTGAAGCTTTCTTT. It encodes CASSSTVNTEAFF.

The CDR3 DNA is TGTGCCAGCTCACCAGGACAGGGAGGAGAGACCCAGTACTTC. Translating gives CASSPGQGGETQYF. The chain links TRBV18 to TRBJ2-5, with TRBD1 matching over 8 bases. Germline CDR1 KGHSH, CDR2 LQKENI. This CDR3 has 14 residues. The trim removed 2 bases at V and 4 bases at J, leaving 3 bases unmatched.

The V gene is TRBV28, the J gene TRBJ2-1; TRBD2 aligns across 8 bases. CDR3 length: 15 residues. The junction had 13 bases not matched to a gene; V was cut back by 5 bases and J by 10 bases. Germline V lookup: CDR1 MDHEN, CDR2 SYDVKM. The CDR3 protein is CASSVGARAGGEQFF. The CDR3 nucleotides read TGTGCCAGCAGTGTGGGGGCCCGGGCGGGGGGCGAGCAGTTCTTC.